This TCR beta chain comes out of a study of cytomegalovirus exposure and HLA in healthy donors. Study-wide background: Among around 180 million T cells, an earlier analysis found 117 million unique TCR beta sequences. Whole-study findings and limits: As a later analysis revealed, most CMV-associated TCR beta chains appeared HLA-restricted. Based on reports, TCR beta sequences accurately predicted HLA-A and HLA-B alleles for most subjects.

Researchers ran the PCR with 60 Vbeta and 13 Jbeta primers. Produced via immunoSEQ multiplex PCR; TCRdb's table is partial and in-frame only. Of 150,000 to 200,000 clones in the sample, about four fifths were seen once. Comment on this clone: The target antigen is unknown.

The CDR3 sequence is 15 residues long. Germline V gene sequence: CDR1 SGHTA, CDR2 FQGNSA. With 5 bases clipped from V and 4 bases from J, the junction kept 8 bases outside the gene matches. Sequencing was carried out using PBMCs. The clonotype comes from a woman between 50 and 59 years old in good health and CMV-seropositive. V gene TRBV7-2 combines with J gene TRBJ2-5; TRBD2 matches at 9 bases. CDR3 nucleotide sequence: TGTGCCAGCAGCCCCTTAGCGGGGGCTCGAGAGACCCAGTACTTC. Its protein is CASSPLAGARETQYF.